This T cell receptor beta chain came from a study of blood T cell repertoires in COVID-19. This clone was picked up one time. CDR1 SGHDT and CDR2 YYEEEE come from the germline V gene. The V gene lost 3 bases and the J gene lost 3 bases, with 7 bases spanning the gap. The CDR3 is made up of 13 amino acids. Assay: immunoSEQ multiplex PCR; the TCRdb copy retains only in-frame clones and omits some. The sample has about 160,000 clones; roughly nine tenths are singletons. The TCR comes from a woman between 65 and 79 years old with acute or convalescent COVID-19. Sequenced material: peripheral blood. The J gene is TRBJ1-3, the V gene TRBV5-6; D is possibly TRBD1 (6 bases). DNA of the CDR3: TGTGCCAGCAGCTGGGACATTGGAAACACCATATATTTT. Its translation is CASSWDIGNTIYF.